The rows below give T cell receptor beta chains drawn from one sample of a study of T cells in Graves' hyperthyroidism and ophthalmopathy. TCRdb fed the multiplex PCR reads into MiXCR, producing one record per CDR3 protein. This repertoire shows some 270,000 distinct CDR3 sequences, 13% found once; its top ten account for around 7.9%. Sequencing was performed on blood. All receptors come from a woman aged 25 to 45 with Graves' hyperthyroidism that later progressed to Graves' ophthalmopathy. Each CDR3 is given with its conserved first and last residue. The D gene is left open where the match is weak. Not all rows give a size; the values are once, few, many and, for expanded clones, a class.

j_call: TRBJ2-2
v_call: TRBV7-3
clone_size: many
d_call: TRBD2
cdr3_aa: CASSLFSGASTGELFF
cdr3_nt: TGTGCCAGCAGCTTATTTAGCGGGGCAAGCACCGGGGAGCTGTTTTTT

j_call: TRBJ2-7
v_call: TRBV18
clone_size: few
d_call: NA
cdr3_aa: CASTGTGVYEQYF
cdr3_nt: TGTGCCAGCACAGGGACCGGGGTCTACGAGCAGTACTTC

j_call: TRBJ2-7
v_call: TRBV13
clone_size: many
d_call: TRBD1
cdr3_aa: CASSLGGQAYEQYF
cdr3_nt: TGTGCCAGCAGCTTAGGGGGACAGGCGTACGAGCAGTACTTC

j_call: TRBJ2-5
v_call: TRBV28
clone_size: many
d_call: TRBD1
cdr3_aa: CASSSDRGETQYF
cdr3_nt: TGTGCCAGCAGTTCCGACAGGGGAGAGACCCAGTACTTC

j_call: TRBJ1-3
v_call: TRBV7-2
clone_size: many
d_call: NA
cdr3_aa: CASSLPVSGNTIYF
cdr3_nt: TGTGCCAGCAGCTTACCGGTCTCTGGAAACACCATATATTTT

j_call: TRBJ2-1
v_call: TRBV3-1
clone_size: many
d_call: NA
cdr3_aa: CASSQREGSYNEQFF
cdr3_nt: TGTGCCAGCAGCCAGCGTGAGGGCTCCTACAATGAGCAGTTCTTC

j_call: TRBJ2-3
v_call: TRBV29-1
clone_size: many
d_call: TRBD2
cdr3_aa: CSLPTSGSTDTQYF
cdr3_nt: TGCAGCTTGCCGACTAGCGGGAGTACAGATACGCAGTATTTT

j_call: TRBJ1-1
v_call: TRBV4-1
clone_size: few
d_call: TRBD1
cdr3_aa: CASSHTGGSMNTEAFF
cdr3_nt: TGCGCCAGCAGCCACACAGGGGGCTCGATGAACACTGAAGCTTTCTTT

j_call: TRBJ2-7
v_call: TRBV7-9
clone_size: many
d_call: NA
cdr3_aa: CASSLSSVHSYEQYF
cdr3_nt: TGTGCCAGCAGCTTAAGTAGCGTGCACTCCTACGAGCAGTACTTC

j_call: TRBJ2-5
v_call: TRBV20-1
clone_size: NA
d_call: NA
cdr3_aa: CSASSASSVFSGEETQYF
cdr3_nt: TGCAGTGCTAGTAGTGCCAGCAGTGTATTTAGCGGAGAAGAGACCCAGTACTTC

j_call: TRBJ1-3
v_call: TRBV20-1
clone_size: NA
d_call: NA
cdr3_aa: CSARSKASGNTIYF
cdr3_nt: TGCAGTGCTAGGTCGAAGGCTTCGGGAAACACCATATATTTT

j_call: TRBJ2-7
v_call: TRBV28
clone_size: many
d_call: NA
cdr3_aa: CASSLRGEQYF
cdr3_nt: TGTGCCAGCAGTCTCCGGGGCGAGCAGTACTTC

j_call: TRBJ2-1
v_call: TRBV6-1
clone_size: many
d_call: TRBD2
cdr3_aa: CASSEWLAGGKGEQFF
cdr3_nt: TGTGCCAGCAGTGAATGGCTAGCGGGAGGGAAGGGTGAGCAGTTCTTC

j_call: TRBJ2-1
v_call: TRBV7-2
clone_size: many
d_call: NA
cdr3_aa: CASSLAGWSTYNEQFF
cdr3_nt: TGTGCCAGCAGCTTAGCGGGATGGAGCACCTACAATGAGCAGTTCTTC

j_call: TRBJ1-2
v_call: TRBV7-9
clone_size: many
d_call: NA
cdr3_aa: CASSLGTTGPPDGYTF
cdr3_nt: TGTGCCAGCAGCTTAGGAACGACCGGGCCGCCGGACGGCTACACCTTC

j_call: TRBJ2-7
v_call: TRBV28
clone_size: many
d_call: NA
cdr3_aa: CASGWGSSYEQYF
cdr3_nt: TGTGCCAGCGGCTGGGGGAGCTCCTACGAGCAGTACTTC

j_call: TRBJ2-1
v_call: TRBV20-1
clone_size: many
d_call: TRBD2
cdr3_aa: CSANRLAGGQHNEQFF
cdr3_nt: TGCAGTGCTAATCGTCTGGCGGGAGGACAACACAATGAGCAGTTCTTC

j_call: TRBJ1-2
v_call: TRBV30
clone_size: many
d_call: NA
cdr3_aa: CALDWPQGSGYGYTF
cdr3_nt: TGTGCCCTGGACTGGCCGCAGGGTTCAGGGTATGGCTACACCTTC

j_call: TRBJ1-1
v_call: TRBV18
clone_size: many
d_call: NA
cdr3_aa: CASSPNMNTEAFF
cdr3_nt: TGTGCCAGCTCACCAAACATGAACACTGAAGCTTTCTTT

j_call: TRBJ2-2
v_call: TRBV6-1
clone_size: many
d_call: NA
cdr3_aa: CASSERSLRATGELFF
cdr3_nt: TGTGCCAGCAGTGAAAGGTCCCTAAGGGCCACCGGGGAGCTGTTTTTT

j_call: TRBJ1-1
v_call: TRBV5-1
clone_size: many
d_call: TRBD1
cdr3_aa: CASSLADRENTEAFF
cdr3_nt: TGCGCCAGCAGCTTGGCCGACAGGGAGAACACTGAAGCTTTCTTT

j_call: TRBJ2-4
v_call: TRBV28
clone_size: NA
d_call: TRBD2
cdr3_aa: CASNPSRLAGGGGVQYF
cdr3_nt: TGTGCCAGCAATCCCTCCCGACTAGCGGGGGGCGGGGGGGTTCAGTACTTC

j_call: TRBJ1-1
v_call: TRBV7-3
clone_size: many
d_call: NA
cdr3_aa: CASSLGWDTEAFF
cdr3_nt: TGTGCCAGCAGCCTAGGGTGGGACACTGAAGCTTTCTTT

j_call: TRBJ1-5
v_call: TRBV6-2/TRBV6-3
clone_size: many
d_call: TRBD1
cdr3_aa: CASSYRQGGYQPQHF
cdr3_nt: TGTGCCAGCAGTTACAGGCAGGGGGGATATCAGCCCCAGCATTTT

j_call: TRBJ1-2
v_call: TRBV20-1
clone_size: many
d_call: TRBD1
cdr3_aa: CSARQGNSGYTF
cdr3_nt: TGCAGTGCAAGACAGGGGAATTCTGGCTACACCTTC

j_call: TRBJ2-7
v_call: TRBV19
clone_size: few
d_call: NA
cdr3_aa: CASSISDTTYEQYF
cdr3_nt: TGTGCCAGTAGTATTTCGGACACTACCTACGAGCAGTACTTC

j_call: TRBJ2-7
v_call: TRBV28
clone_size: many
d_call: NA
cdr3_aa: CASSLYLGNGEQYF
cdr3_nt: TGTGCCAGCAGTTTATATTTAGGGAACGGCGAGCAGTACTTC

j_call: TRBJ1-2
v_call: TRBV20-1
clone_size: many
d_call: NA
cdr3_aa: CSAAFGGYYGYTF
cdr3_nt: TGCAGCGCTGCTTTTGGGGGATACTATGGCTACACCTTC

j_call: TRBJ2-1
v_call: TRBV5-6
clone_size: NA
d_call: TRBD1
cdr3_aa: CASSLGQGKNNEQFF
cdr3_nt: TGTGCCAGCAGCTTGGGACAGGGAAAAAACAATGAGCAGTTCTTC

j_call: TRBJ1-4
v_call: TRBV20-1
clone_size: many
d_call: NA
cdr3_aa: CSAVSQTGEKLFF
cdr3_nt: TGCAGTGCTGTCAGCCAAACCGGTGAAAAACTGTTTTTT

j_call: TRBJ2-7
v_call: TRBV28
clone_size: many
d_call: NA
cdr3_aa: CASKFQGGQYEQYF
cdr3_nt: TGTGCCAGCAAATTCCAGGGGGGCCAATACGAGCAGTACTTC

j_call: TRBJ2-7
v_call: TRBV6-1
clone_size: few
d_call: NA
cdr3_aa: CASLTGNEQYF
cdr3_nt: TGTGCCAGCCTTACAGGGAACGAGCAGTACTTC

j_call: TRBJ2-1
v_call: TRBV6-2/TRBV6-3
clone_size: many
d_call: NA
cdr3_aa: CASGHPDSYNEQFF
cdr3_nt: TGTGCCAGCGGACACCCGGACAGCTACAATGAGCAGTTCTTC

j_call: TRBJ2-7
v_call: TRBV20-1
clone_size: NA
d_call: TRBD2
cdr3_aa: CSARGTSGARGEQYF
cdr3_nt: TGCAGTGCTAGAGGGACTAGCGGGGCCCGTGGCGAGCAGTACTTC

j_call: TRBJ1-2
v_call: TRBV20-1
clone_size: many
d_call: NA
cdr3_aa: CSAPHRAHGYTF
cdr3_nt: TGCAGTGCTCCCCACAGGGCACATGGCTACACCTTC

j_call: TRBJ2-5
v_call: TRBV3-1
clone_size: NA
d_call: NA
cdr3_aa: CAGSPRLYGTNDQETQYF
cdr3_nt: TGTGCCGGCAGCCCACGCCTCTACGGGACGAACGATCAAGAGACCCAGTACTTC

j_call: TRBJ1-2
v_call: TRBV4-1
clone_size: NA
d_call: NA
cdr3_aa: CASSQGLEGHYGYTF
cdr3_nt: TGCGCCAGCAGCCAAGGGTTGGAGGGCCACTATGGCTACACCTTC

j_call: TRBJ1-2
v_call: TRBV6-1
clone_size: many
d_call: TRBD1
cdr3_aa: CASSAGDRGYGYTF
cdr3_nt: TGTGCCAGCAGTGCCGGGGACAGAGGCTATGGCTACACCTTC

j_call: TRBJ1-6
v_call: TRBV11-2
clone_size: NA
d_call: NA
cdr3_aa: CASRTGEGFPNSPLHF
cdr3_nt: TGTGCCAGCAGGACGGGAGAGGGCTTCCCTAATTCACCCCTCCACTTT

j_call: TRBJ2-7
v_call: TRBV7-9
clone_size: many
d_call: TRBD1
cdr3_aa: CASSRQQGQGSYEQYF
cdr3_nt: TGTGCCAGCAGCCGACAGCAGGGACAGGGGTCCTACGAGCAGTACTTC

j_call: TRBJ2-2
v_call: TRBV14
clone_size: NA
d_call: NA
cdr3_aa: CASSVARSGELFF
cdr3_nt: TGTGCCAGCAGCGTAGCCAGAAGCGGGGAGCTGTTTTTT

j_call: TRBJ1-5
v_call: TRBV7-2
clone_size: many
d_call: NA
cdr3_aa: CASSLPNQPQHF
cdr3_nt: TGTGCCAGCTCACTGCCCAATCAGCCCCAGCATTTT